Presented here are 10 T cell receptor beta chains from one specimen sequenced in a study of cytomegalovirus exposure and HLA in healthy donors (dated by TCRdb to 2016 to 2017). Libraries were prepared through the immunoSEQ multiplex PCR assay. A mixture of 60 forward primers for TCR Vbeta segments and 13 reverse primers for TCR Jbeta segments was used in the multiplex PCR. Drawn from immuneACCESS, this table holds only the in-frame rearrangements with V and J called that TCRdb kept. Clones are partly lost; checked studies trace under half to an unresolved V gene and leave the rest unexplained. A total of over 65,000 clones appear in this sample, 65% to 80% of them only once. The ten largest clonotypes hold 13% of the sample. Sequencing was performed on PBMCs. These receptors all come from a human donor in good health.

The chain carries TRBV25-1 and TRBJ1-3, with D possibly matching TRBD1 (5 bases). The germline CDR1 and CDR2 sequences are MGHDK and SYGVNS. This CDR3 has 14 residues. Trimming removed 4 bases from V and 4 bases from J, with 11 bases in between. This CDR3 is CASSVGAAGNTIYF. CDR3 nucleotide sequence: TGTGCCAGCAGTGTAGGGGCAGCGGGAAACACCATATATTTT.

This clone was detected only a few times. The rearrangement uses TRBV7-2 and TRBJ2-3; 11 positions agree with TRBD2. This CDR3 is built from 14 residues. The V and J ends lost 11 bases and 0 bases, in that order; junction bases with no gene match: 4. CDR1 and CDR2 (germline): SGHTA, FQGNSA. CDR3 loop: CAGRLAGSTDTQYF. CDR3 bases: TGTGCCGGCCGACTAGCGGGGAGCACAGATACGCAGTATTTT.

In its sample, this clone was seen once. The chain has TRBV5-1 and TRBJ1-1; a possible D gene is TRBD1 (5 bases). This CDR3 is built from 13 residues. V gave up 5 bases and J gave up 10 bases, with 18 bases separating them. The germline V gene has CDR1 SGHRS and CDR2 YFSETQ. The CDR3 nucleotides are TGCGCCAGCAGTCAGGGAAATGCTGTTGGAGCTTTCTTT. Translation gives CASSQGNAVGAFF.

As DNA, the CDR3 is TGTGCCAGCAGCTTGGGCATAGGGGACAGGGCACACGAGACCGACACCTTC. This codes for CASSLGIGDRAHETDTF. The chain has TRBV5-4 and TRBJ1-2, with 9 bases that match TRBD1. Germline values: CDR1 SGHNT, CDR2 YYREEE (reference sequence). The CDR3 covers 17 residues. The V segment lost 0 bases and the J segment 12 bases; nucleotides outside the gene matches: 18.

Comments on this clone: One end of the junction fails to match germline, which may point to a read error. The chain carries TRBV7-9 and TRBJ1-1; D perhaps matches TRBD1 (5 bases). The CDR3 loop spans 13 amino acids. CDR1 and CDR2 (germline): SEHNR, FQNEAQ (reference sequence). The CDR3 spells CSSTGGGNTEAFF. CDR3 in DNA: TGTTCCAGCACTGGGGGAGGGAACACTGAAGCTTTCTTT.

V usage is TRBV5-1 and J usage is TRBJ2-3; D not certain. Germline loops: CDR1 SGHRS, CDR2 YFSETQ. Trimming shortened V by 4 bases and J by 2 bases, and 5 bases separated the two germline ends. This CDR3 comprises 12 residues. CDR3 coding DNA: TGCGCCAGCAGCAGAGACACAGATACGCAGTATTTT. It specifies CASSRDTDTQYF.

J is TRBJ1-2 and V is TRBV7-9; D may be TRBD1 (5 bases). The CDR3 is 14 residues long. The germline V gene encodes CDR1 SEHNR and CDR2 FQNEAQ (reference sequence). With 0 bases removed from V and 7 bases from J, the gap between germline ends came to 12 bases. The CDR3 is CASSLALGPVGYTF. The CDR3 nucleotides are TGTGCCAGCAGCTTAGCGCTGGGGCCGGTTGGCTACACCTTC.

This clone appeared once. The chain carries TRBV6-5 and TRBJ1-4, with 8 bases lining up with TRBD1. Germline V gene data show CDR1 as MNHEY and CDR2 as SVGAGI. Trimming took 7 bases from V and 0 from J; bases not matched to a gene: 4. This CDR3 comprises 15 residues. CDR3 loop: CASTRGLATNEKLFF. For the CDR3, the DNA is TGTGCCAGCACCAGGGGGCTTGCAACTAATGAAAAACTGTTTTTT.

The chain carries TRBV6-1 and TRBJ2-7, with 9 bases that match TRBD1. From germline, CDR1 is MNHNS and CDR2 SASEGT. J gave up 3 bases and V 7 bases, and 4 bases lay outside the gene matches. CDR3 size: 13 residues. CDR3 sequence reads: CASTRDRVYEQYF. CDR3 in DNA: TGTGCCAGCACCAGGGACAGGGTCTACGAGCAGTACTTC.

V usage is TRBV5-1 and J usage is TRBJ2-1; D not resolved. This CDR3 spans 15 amino acids. Trimming took off 1 base at V and 1 base at J, with 9 bases between the two ends. The germline V gene encodes CDR1 SGHRS and CDR2 YFSETQ. The CDR3 reads CASSLLPGSYNEQFF. CDR3 coding DNA: TGCGCCAGCAGCTTGCTCCCCGGGTCCTACAATGAGCAGTTCTTC.